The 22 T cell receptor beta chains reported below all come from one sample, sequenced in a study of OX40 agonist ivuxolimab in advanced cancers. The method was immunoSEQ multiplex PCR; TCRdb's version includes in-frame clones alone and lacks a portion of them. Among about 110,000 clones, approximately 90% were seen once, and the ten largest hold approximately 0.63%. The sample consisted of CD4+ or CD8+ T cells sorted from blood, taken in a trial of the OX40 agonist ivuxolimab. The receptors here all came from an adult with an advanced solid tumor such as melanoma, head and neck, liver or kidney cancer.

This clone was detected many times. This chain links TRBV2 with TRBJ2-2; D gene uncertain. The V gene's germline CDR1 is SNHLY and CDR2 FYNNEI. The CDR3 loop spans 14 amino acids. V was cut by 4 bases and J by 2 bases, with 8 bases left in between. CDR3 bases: TGTGCCAGCAGTGTCGGCTTTAACACCGGGGAGCTGTTTTTT. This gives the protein CASSVGFNTGELFF.

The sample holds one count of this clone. The CDR3 region is CASSVVGGSSQQFF. In nucleotides, the CDR3 is TGTGCCAGCAGCGTAGTAGGAGGCAGCTCGCAGCAGTTCTTC. The chain combines TRBV9 with TRBJ2-1; tentatively, D is TRBD2 (5 bases). Deletions cut 0 bases from V and 11 bases from J, with 15 bases between. The CDR3 loop spans 14 amino acids. From germline, CDR1 is SGDLS and CDR2 YYNGEE.

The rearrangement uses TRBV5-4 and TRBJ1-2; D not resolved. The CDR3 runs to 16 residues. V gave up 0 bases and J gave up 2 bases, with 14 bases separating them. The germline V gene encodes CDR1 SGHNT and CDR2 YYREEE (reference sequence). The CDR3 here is CASSLGAYEVNYGYTF. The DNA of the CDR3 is TGTGCCAGCAGCTTGGGGGCATACGAGGTCAACTATGGCTACACCTTC.

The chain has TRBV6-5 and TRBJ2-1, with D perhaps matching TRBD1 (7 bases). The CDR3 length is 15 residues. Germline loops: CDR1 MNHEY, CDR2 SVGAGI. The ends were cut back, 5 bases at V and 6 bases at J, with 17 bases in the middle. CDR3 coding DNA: TGTGCCAGCAGTACCAGGGGGGTTCGGTCCAATGAGCAGTTCTTC. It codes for CASSTRGVRSNEQFF.

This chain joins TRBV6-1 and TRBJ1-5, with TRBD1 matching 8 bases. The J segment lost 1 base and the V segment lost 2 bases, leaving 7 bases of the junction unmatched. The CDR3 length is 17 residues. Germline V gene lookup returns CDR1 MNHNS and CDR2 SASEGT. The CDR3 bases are TGTGCCAGCAGTGAACGGCAGGGGGCTCGGAGCAATCAGCCCCAGCATTTT. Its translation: CASSERQGARSNQPQHF.

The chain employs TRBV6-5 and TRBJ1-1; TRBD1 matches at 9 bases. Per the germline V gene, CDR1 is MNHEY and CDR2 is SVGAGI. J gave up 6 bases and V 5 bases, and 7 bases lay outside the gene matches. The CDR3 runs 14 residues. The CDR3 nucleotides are TGTGCCAGCAGTATCCCGGGACAGGGCGCTGAAGCTTTCTTT. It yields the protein CASSIPGQGAEAFF.

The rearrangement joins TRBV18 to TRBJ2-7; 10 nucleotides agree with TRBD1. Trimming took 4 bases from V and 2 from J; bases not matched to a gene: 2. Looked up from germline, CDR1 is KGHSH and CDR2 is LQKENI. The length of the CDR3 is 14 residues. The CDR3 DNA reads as TGTGCCAGCTCACGACAGGGGGCCACCTACGAGCAGTACTTC. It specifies CASSRQGATYEQYF.

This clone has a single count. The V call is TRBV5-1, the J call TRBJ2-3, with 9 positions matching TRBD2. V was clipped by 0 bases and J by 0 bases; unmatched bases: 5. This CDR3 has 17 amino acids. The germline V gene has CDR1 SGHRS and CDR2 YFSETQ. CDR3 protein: CASSLGSSGVSTDTQYF. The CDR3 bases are TGCGCCAGCAGCTTGGGTTCTAGCGGGGTTAGCACAGATACGCAGTATTTT. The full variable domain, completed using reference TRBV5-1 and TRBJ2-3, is KAGVTQTPRYLIKTRGQQVTLSCSPISGHRSVSWYQQTPGQGLQFLFEYFSETQRNKGNFPGRFSGRQFSNSRSEMNVSTLELGDSALYLCASSLGSSGVSTDTQYFGPGTRLTVL.

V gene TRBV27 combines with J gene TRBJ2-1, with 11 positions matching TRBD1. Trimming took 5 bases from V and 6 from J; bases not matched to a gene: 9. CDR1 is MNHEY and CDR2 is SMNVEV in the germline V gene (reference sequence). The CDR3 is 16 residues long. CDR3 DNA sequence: TGTGCCAGCAGTCGACTTACGGGACAGGGGGTCAATGAGCAGTTCTTC. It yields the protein CASSRLTGQGVNEQFF.

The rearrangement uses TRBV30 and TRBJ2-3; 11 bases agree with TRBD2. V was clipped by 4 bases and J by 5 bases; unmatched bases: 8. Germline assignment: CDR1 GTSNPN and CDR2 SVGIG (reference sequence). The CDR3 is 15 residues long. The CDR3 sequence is CAWTPSGRNGDTQYF. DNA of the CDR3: TGTGCCTGGACCCCTAGCGGGAGGAATGGAGATACGCAGTATTTT. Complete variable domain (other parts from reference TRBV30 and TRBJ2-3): SQTIHQWPATLVQPVGSPLSLECTVEGTSNPNLYWYRQAAGRGLQLLFYSVGIGQISSEVPQNLSASRPQDRQFILSSKKLLLSDSGFYLCAWTPSGRNGDTQYFGPGTRLTVL.

CDR3: CASSPEAHTNNSPLHF. In nucleotides, the CDR3 is TGTGCCAGCAGCCCGGAAGCGCACACTAATAATTCACCCCTCCACTTT. The chain is built from TRBV7-2 and TRBJ1-6, with unresolved D. V was shortened by 5 bases and J by 5 bases, with 16 bases between the two germline ends. Per germline, CDR1 SGHTA and CDR2 FQGNSA. The CDR3 extends over 16 amino acids.

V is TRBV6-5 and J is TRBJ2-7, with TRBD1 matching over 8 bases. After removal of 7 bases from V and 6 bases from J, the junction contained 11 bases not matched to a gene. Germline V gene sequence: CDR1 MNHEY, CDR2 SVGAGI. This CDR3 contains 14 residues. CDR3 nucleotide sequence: TGTGCCAGCAAAGCTCAGGGGGCAAGGGCCGAGCAGTACTTC. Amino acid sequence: CASKAQGARAEQYF.

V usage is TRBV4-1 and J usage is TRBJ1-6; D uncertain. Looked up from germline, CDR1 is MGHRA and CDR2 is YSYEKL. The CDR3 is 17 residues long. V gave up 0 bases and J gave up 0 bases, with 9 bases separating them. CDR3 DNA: TGCGCCAGCAGCCAAGAGGCCGTAAGCTCCTATAATTCACCCCTCCACTTT. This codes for CASSQEAVSSYNSPLHF.

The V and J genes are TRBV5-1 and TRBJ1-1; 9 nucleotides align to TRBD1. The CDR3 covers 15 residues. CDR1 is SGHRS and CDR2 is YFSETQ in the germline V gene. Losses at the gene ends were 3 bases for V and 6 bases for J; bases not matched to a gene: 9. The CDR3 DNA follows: TGCGCCAGCAGCTCCAATGGACAGGGGCAGGCTGAAGCTTTCTTT. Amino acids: CASSSNGQGQAEAFF. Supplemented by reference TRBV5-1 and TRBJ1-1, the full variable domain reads KAGVTQTPRYLIKTRGQQVTLSCSPISGHRSVSWYQQTPGQGLQFLFEYFSETQRNKGNFPGRFSGRQFSNSRSEMNVSTLELGDSALYLCASSSNGQGQAEAFFGQGTRLTVV.

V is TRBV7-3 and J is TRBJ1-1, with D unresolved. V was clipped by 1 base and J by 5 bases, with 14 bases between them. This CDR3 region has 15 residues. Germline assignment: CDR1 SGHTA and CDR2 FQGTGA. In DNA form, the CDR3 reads TGTGCCAGCAGCTTAAATCGGGAGTTGAGGACTGAAGCTTTCTTT. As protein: CASSLNRELRTEAFF.

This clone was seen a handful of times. The CDR3 DNA follows: TGTGCCTGGAGTATGCCGAACACTGAAGCTTTCTTT. It translates to CAWSMPNTEAFF. J is TRBJ1-1 and V is TRBV30; D remains unclear. This CDR3 is 12 amino acids long. Per germline, CDR1 GTSNPN and CDR2 SVGIG (reference sequence). V lost 2 bases to trimming and J lost 1 base, with 5 bases between them.

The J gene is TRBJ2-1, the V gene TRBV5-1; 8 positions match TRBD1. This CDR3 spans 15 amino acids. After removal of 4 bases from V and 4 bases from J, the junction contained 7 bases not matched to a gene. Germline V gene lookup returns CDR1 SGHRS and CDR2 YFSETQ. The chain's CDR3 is CASSPGQGGYNEQFF. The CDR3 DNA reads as TGCGCCAGCAGCCCTGGACAGGGTGGGTACAATGAGCAGTTCTTC.

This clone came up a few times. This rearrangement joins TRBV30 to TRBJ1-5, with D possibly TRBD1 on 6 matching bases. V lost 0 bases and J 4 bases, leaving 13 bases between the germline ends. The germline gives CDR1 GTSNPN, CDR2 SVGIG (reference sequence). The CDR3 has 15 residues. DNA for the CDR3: TGTGCCTGGAGTGTTGGGCAGGGGAGGAATCAGCCCCAGCATTTT. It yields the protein CAWSVGQGRNQPQHF.

Here the CDR3 DNA reads TGCAGCGCCGGGGACAGGGATTCACCCCTCCACTTT. This codes for CSAGDRDSPLHF. This sequence joins TRBV29-1 and TRBJ1-6, with 9 positions matching TRBD1. Per the germline V gene, CDR1 is SQVTM and CDR2 is ANQGSEA. The V and J ends lost 7 bases and 8 bases, in that order; junction bases with no gene match: 3. The CDR3 extends over 12 amino acids.

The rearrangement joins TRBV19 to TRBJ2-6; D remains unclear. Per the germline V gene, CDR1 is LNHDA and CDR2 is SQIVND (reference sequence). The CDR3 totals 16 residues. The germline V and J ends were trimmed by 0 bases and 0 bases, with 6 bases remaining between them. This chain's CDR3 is CASSIDGASGANVLTF. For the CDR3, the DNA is TGTGCCAGTAGTATAGATGGAGCCTCTGGGGCCAACGTCCTGACTTTC.

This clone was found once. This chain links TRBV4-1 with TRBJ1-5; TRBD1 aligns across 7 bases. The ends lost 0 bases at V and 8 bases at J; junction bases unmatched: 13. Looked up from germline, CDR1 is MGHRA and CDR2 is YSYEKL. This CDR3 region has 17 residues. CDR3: CASSQDLSGGGAEPQHF. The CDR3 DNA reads TGCGCCAGCAGCCAAGATTTATCAGGAGGGGGCGCGGAGCCCCAGCATTTT.

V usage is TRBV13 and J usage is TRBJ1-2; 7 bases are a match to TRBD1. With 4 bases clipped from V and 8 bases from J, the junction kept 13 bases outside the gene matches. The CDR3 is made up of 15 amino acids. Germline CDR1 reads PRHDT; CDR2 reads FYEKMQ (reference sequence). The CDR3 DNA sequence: TGTGCCAGCAGCTATCCACAGGGGATTAGGGGAGGCTACACCTTC. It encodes CASSYPQGIRGGYTF.